The clone carrying this T cell receptor beta chain was seen a few times. Every naive CD8 library was made from between about 18,000 and 1,100,000 sorted cells with 10%, 30% or 50% RNA. Trimming removed 0 bases from V and 2 bases from J, with 10 bases in between. In germline, CDR1 is LGHNA, CDR2 YSLEER. The CDR3 is made up of 15 amino acids. Generation of bulk TCR libraries relied on previously described methods and listed TCR primers. TCRdb ran MiXCR on the PCR reads and lists one entry per CDR3 protein. The repertoire holds some 320,000 distinct CDR3 sequences, with over 20% as singletons. This specimen belongs to a study of molecular identifiers for immune sequencing clone quantification.

The source material was naive CD8+ T cells from blood, with Jurkat cell RNA spiked in. Regarding subset: FACS-sorted CD8+CD4-CCR7+CD45RA+ naive T cells. The chain links TRBV4-3 to TRBJ1-2; no definite D call. The TCR originated in a human donor in good health. Some libraries in this study had Jurkat cell RNA spiked in. The CDR3 DNA sequence: TGCGCCAGCAGCCAAGAACATTGGACCAACTATGGCTACACCTTC. Its translation: CASSQEHWTNYGYTF.